This paragraph covers one T cell receptor beta chain sequence. Generated by immunoSEQ multiplex PCR, the TCRdb table keeps only in-frame clones and is missing some. The sample yields 30,000 to 40,000 clones, about 90% seen once. The CDR3 sequence is 14 residues long. The ends were cut back, 4 bases at V and 0 bases at J, with 10 bases in the middle. This specimen belongs to a study of T cell changes during pregnancy in multiple sclerosis. The chain joins TRBV5-3 to TRBJ1-2; D may be TRBD1 (5 bases). TRBV5-3 is an ORF, with its function uncertain. The sequence derives from a female donor in good health, enrolled as a control in a pregnancy study. The starting material was CD4+ T cells from peripheral blood mononuclear cells, obtained in the second trimester of pregnancy. The CDR3 protein is CARSRTPSNYGYTF. The CDR3 region has the DNA TGTGCCAGAAGCCGGACACCTTCTAACTATGGCTACACCTTC.